These 24 T cell receptor beta chains were all obtained from the same sample, sequenced in a study of OX40 agonist ivuxolimab in advanced cancers. Measured with immunoSEQ multiplex PCR; TCRdb has only the in-frame clones, and not every one. The sample includes about 24,000 clones, 65% to 80% of them seen just once. The sample consisted of CD4+ or CD8+ T cells sorted from blood, taken in a trial of the OX40 agonist ivuxolimab. Every receptor here comes from an adult with an advanced solid tumor such as melanoma, head and neck, liver or kidney cancer.

CDR3 coding DNA: TGTGCCAGCAGCTTCGACAGGGGATGGGCCAACGTCCTGACTTTC. This sequence encodes CASSFDRGWANVLTF. The rearrangement uses TRBV5-6 and TRBJ2-6; 8 bases match TRBD1. Germline V gives CDR1 SGHDT, CDR2 YYEEEE. V trimming: 2 bases; J trimming: 5 bases; junction bases outside the gene matches: 3. The CDR3 is 15 residues long.

The V and J genes are TRBV7-3 and TRBJ2-7; TRBD1 might be the D (6 bases). Germline CDR1 reads SGHTA; CDR2 reads FQGTGA. V was shortened by 5 bases and J by 6 bases, with 23 bases between the two germline ends. The CDR3 is 16 amino acids. The CDR3, as DNA: TGTGCCAGCAGCGTGGACAGAGCCGCCCCGAGAGGCGAGCAGTACTTC. Residues: CASSVDRAAPRGEQYF.

In DNA form, the CDR3 reads TGCGCCAGCAGCCTCCGGGAAGTAGGGTACGAGCAGTACTTC. Protein sequence: CASSLREVGYEQYF. The V call is TRBV4-3, the J call TRBJ2-5, with D perhaps matching TRBD2 (5 bases). TRBJ2-7 explains the end of the DNA better; the J call may be wrong. Germline CDR1 and CDR2: LGHNA and YSLEER. This CDR3 comprises 14 residues.

This clone ranks as medium-sized. The V gene is TRBV19, the J gene TRBJ2-7; TRBD2 matches 11 bases. J lost 5 bases, V lost 5 bases, and 11 bases had no gene match. Germline V gene sequence: CDR1 LNHDA, CDR2 SQIVND (reference sequence). The CDR3 spans 16 residues. Here the CDR3 DNA reads TGTGCCAGTAGTCCCACTAGCGGGAGTACTTTCCACGAGCAGTACTTC. It codes for CASSPTSGSTFHEQYF.

This clone was counted a few times. V usage is TRBV19 and J usage is TRBJ2-7; D not resolved. Trimming took 4 bases from V and 2 from J, leaving 12 bases between them. This CDR3 is built from 14 residues. From germline, CDR1 is LNHDA and CDR2 SQIVND (reference sequence). CDR3 amino acids: CASSTRYNTYEQYF. The CDR3 region has the DNA TGTGCCAGTAGTACCCGCTATAATACCTACGAGCAGTACTTC. The entire variable domain, with the rest obtained from reference TRBV19 and TRBJ2-7, is as follows: DGGITQSPKYLFRKEGQNVTLSCEQNLNHDAMYWYRQDPGQGLRLIYYSQIVNDFQKGDIAEGYSVSREKKESFPLTVTSAQKNPTAFYLCASSTRYNTYEQYFGPGTRLTVT.

The chain is built from TRBV7-6 and TRBJ2-5; perhaps TRBD2 as D (5 bases). Between the trimmed V and J ends, which lost 5 bases and 5 bases, there was a span of 9 bases. The CDR3 is made up of 12 amino acids. The germline gives CDR1 SGHVS, CDR2 FNYEAQ. CDR3 in DNA: TGTGCCAGCAGCCCCCGAGGGGAGACCCAGTACTTC. Protein: CASSPRGETQYF.

The genes are TRBV6-9 and TRBJ1-2, with unresolved D. The CDR3 loop spans 11 amino acids. Trimming pared 5 bases from V and 6 bases from J, leaving 7 bases between. Looked up from germline, CDR1 is MNHGY and CDR2 is SVAAGI. CDR3 sequence reads: CASSASHGYTF. Written as DNA, the CDR3 is TGTGCCAGCAGTGCTAGCCATGGCTACACCTTC.

This clone occurred many times. This same CDR3 is encoded by further DNA sequences in the sample. V usage is TRBV5-4 and J usage is TRBJ1-1; D is perhaps TRBD1 (5 bases). V was shortened by 0 bases and J by 3 bases, with 15 bases between the two germline ends. CDR1 SGHNT and CDR2 YYREEE come from the germline V gene (reference sequence). The length of the CDR3 is 16 residues. The CDR3, as DNA: TGTGCCAGCAGCTTGGGTTCCGGGGGACTCTACACTGAAGCTTTCTTT. Protein sequence: CASSLGSGGLYTEAFF.

The J gene is TRBJ2-2, the V gene TRBV30; TRBD2 might be the D (5 bases). The CDR3 length is 14 residues. The germline V and J ends were trimmed by 1 base and 7 bases, with 13 bases remaining between them. The germline CDR1 and CDR2 sequences are GTSNPN and SVGIG (reference sequence). This chain's CDR3 is CAWSGTVLGGELFF. The CDR3, as DNA: TGTGCCTGGAGTGGGACTGTTTTGGGCGGGGAGCTGTTTTTT.

The chain is built from TRBV19 and TRBJ1-2; D may be TRBD1 (5 bases). Germline CDR1 LNHDA, CDR2 SQIVND (reference sequence). CDR3 size: 14 residues. Trimming shortened V by 3 bases and J by 1 base, and 9 bases separated the two germline ends. The CDR3 reads CASSMAGYNYGYTF. The CDR3 nucleotides read TGTGCCAGTAGTATGGCAGGGTATAACTATGGCTACACCTTC.

This chain links TRBV29-1 with TRBJ2-3; D possibly corresponds to TRBD1 (5 bases). The V gene's germline CDR1 is SQVTM and CDR2 ANQGSEA. V was clipped by 0 bases and J by 0 bases, with 13 bases between them. This CDR3 is built from 16 residues. CDR3 residues: CSVEDLGHSSTDTQYF. DNA for the CDR3: TGCAGCGTTGAAGATCTTGGACATTCTAGCACAGATACGCAGTATTTT.

The CDR3 coding sequence is TGTGCCAGCAGCTTAGTGGACCTCGCAGTTAGCACCGGGGAGCTGTTTTTT. Its translation is CASSLVDLAVSTGELFF. The chain recombines TRBV7-2 with TRBJ2-2; D gene ambiguous. V was trimmed by 1 base and J by 4 bases, leaving 16 bases between them. From germline, CDR1 is SGHTA and CDR2 FQGNSA. The CDR3 runs to 17 residues.

The V call is TRBV9, the J call TRBJ2-5; D remains unclear. This CDR3 has 15 amino acids. The V end lost 0 bases, the J end lost 5 bases, and 14 bases lay between the germline ends. Germline assignment: CDR1 SGDLS and CDR2 YYNGEE. This chain's CDR3 is CASSVASSGWETQYF. CDR3 DNA sequence: TGTGCCAGCAGCGTAGCTAGTTCTGGTTGGGAGACCCAGTACTTC.

The chain recombines TRBV19 with TRBJ2-7; D is uncertain. Looked up from germline, CDR1 is LNHDA and CDR2 is SQIVND (reference sequence). Trimming stripped 1 base from V and 0 bases from J, with 4 bases between. This CDR3 spans 13 amino acids. DNA for the CDR3: TGTGCCAGTAGTATAGCACGCTCCTACGAGCAGTACTTC. This encodes CASSIARSYEQYF. Full variable domain (rest looked up from reference TRBV19 and TRBJ2-7): DGGITQSPKYLFRKEGQNVTLSCEQNLNHDAMYWYRQDPGQGLRLIYYSQIVNDFQKGDIAEGYSVSREKKESFPLTVTSAQKNPTAFYLCASSIARSYEQYFGPGTRLTVT.

The sample holds a few counts of this clone. The chain carries TRBV7-2 and TRBJ1-1; D is perhaps TRBD1 (6 bases). Deletions cut 5 bases from V and 2 bases from J, with 15 bases between. CDR1 SGHTA and CDR2 FQGNSA come from the germline V gene. The CDR3 covers 15 residues. The CDR3, as DNA: TGTGCCAGCAGCCCAAGACAGGCTTTAAACACTGAAGCTTTCTTT. Encoded protein: CASSPRQALNTEAFF.

V and J are TRBV25-1 and TRBJ1-6, with 9 bases matching TRBD1. Per the germline V gene, CDR1 is MGHDK and CDR2 is SYGVNS. This CDR3 is 16 amino acids long. V lost 7 bases and J lost 8; bases outside the gene matches: 12. The CDR3 DNA sequence: TGTGCCAGCATTGGGGGGACAGGGCGAGGTTATTCACCCCTCCACTTT. Encoded protein: CASIGGTGRGYSPLHF.

The rearrangement uses TRBV7-9 and TRBJ2-7; 8 nucleotides agree with TRBD1. The length of the CDR3 is 11 residues. CDR1 and CDR2 from the germline V gene are SEHNR and FQNEAQ (reference sequence). J gave up 13 bases and V 1 base, and 3 bases lay outside the gene matches. In DNA form, the CDR3 reads TGTGCCAGCAGCTTAGGACAGGGGATATACTTC. Encoded protein: CASSLGQGIYF.

V usage is TRBV19 and J usage is TRBJ1-4; unclear D gene. The V end lost 3 bases, the J end lost 8 bases, and 10 bases lay between the germline ends. CDR1 and CDR2 (germline): LNHDA, SQIVND (reference sequence). This CDR3 comprises 13 residues. The CDR3 DNA reads as TGTGCCAGTAGTATCGCACCATCGGAAAAACTGTTTTTT. Amino acid sequence: CASSIAPSEKLFF.

The CDR3 loop reads CAWMGQTEQYF. The DNA of the CDR3 is TGTGCCTGGATGGGGCAAACAGAGCAGTACTTC. V is TRBV30 and J is TRBJ2-5, with a possible D match to TRBD1 (5 bases). The V end lost 4 bases, the J end lost 11 bases, and 14 bases lay between the germline ends. This CDR3 comprises 11 residues. CDR1 and CDR2 from the germline V gene are GTSNPN and SVGIG (reference sequence).

V gene TRBV15 combines with J gene TRBJ1-1, with D perhaps TRBD1 (6 bases). CDR3 size: 16 residues. V was pared by 4 bases and J by 5 bases, with 20 bases between. CDR1 and CDR2 from the germline V gene are LNHNV and YYDKDF (reference sequence). As DNA, the CDR3 is TGTGCCACCAGCATAGAGCGGACCAGGGGTCGGACTGAAGCTTTCTTT. As protein: CATSIERTRGRTEAFF.

The rearrangement links TRBV7-8 to TRBJ2-7; D possibly corresponds to TRBD1 (6 bases). This CDR3 contains 17 residues. Germline loops: CDR1 SGHVS, CDR2 FQNEAQ. V was pared by 1 base and J by 2 bases, with 18 bases between. CDR3 region: CASSLEFGGGLPYEQYF. In DNA form, the CDR3 reads TGTGCCAGCAGCTTAGAATTTGGGGGCGGGCTACCCTACGAGCAGTACTTC.

The CDR3 region is CASSHRTDGELFF. CDR3 sequence (DNA): TGTGCCAGCAGCCATCGGACAGACGGGGAGCTGTTTTTT. The rearrangement links TRBV7-6 to TRBJ2-2; a weak D match, TRBD1 (6 bases). Germline V gene sequence: CDR1 SGHVS, CDR2 FNYEAQ. V lost 5 bases and J lost 7, with 11 bases in between. This CDR3 has 13 residues.

The chain joins TRBV7-9 to TRBJ1-1; no definite D call. Germline CDR1 SEHNR, CDR2 FQNEAQ (reference sequence). This CDR3 has 13 amino acids. V was pared by 3 bases and J by 5 bases, with 10 bases between. This chain's CDR3 is CASSFMAGTEAFF. As DNA, the CDR3 is TGTGCCAGCAGCTTTATGGCTGGGACTGAAGCTTTCTTT.

A word on this clone: This sample includes further DNA sequences coding for the same CDR3. CDR3 loop: CASSSGKGQGNEPQHF. The CDR3 bases are TGTGCCAGCAGTTCCGGGAAAGGACAGGGTAATGAGCCCCAGCATTTT. The chain has TRBV27 and TRBJ1-5, with 8 bases aligning to TRBD1. The CDR3 is made up of 16 amino acids. V trimming: 4 bases; J trimming: 8 bases; junction bases outside the gene matches: 13. CDR1 is MNHEY, CDR2 SMNVEV, per germline (reference sequence).